Listed below are T cell receptor beta chains from one sample, sequenced in a study of graft-versus-host responses after intestinal transplantation. Only in-frame clones appear in the TCRdb table, and some are missing; sequencing was by immunoSEQ multiplex PCR. The sample has roughly 120,000 clones, 95% seen once. For these TCRs, the target antigens are not known. The input for sequencing was unstimulated CD8+ T cells sorted from spleen or lymph node cells, taken before intestinal transplant. These TCRs come from a human donor who received an intestinal transplant. Both conserved end residues are part of each CDR3. D genes are given only for firm matches.

V	D	J	CDR3	DNA
TRBV5-3	TRBD2	TRBJ2-1	CARSRGVLAVYNEQFF	TGTGCCAGAAGCCGAGGGGTCCTAGCGGTATACAATGAGCAGTTCTTC
TRBV27	TRBD2	TRBJ2-1	CASTPLGSGGYNEQFF	TGTGCCAGCACTCCTTTGGGTAGCGGGGGTTACAATGAGCAGTTCTTC
TRBV25-1	.	TRBJ2-7	CASGSSYEQYF	TGTGCCAGCGGTTCCTCCTACGAGCAGTACTTC
TRBV5-4	.	TRBJ2-4	CASSLSPRASQYF	TGTGCCAGCAGCTTGAGTCCCAGGGCATCGCAGTACTTC
TRBV15	.	TRBJ1-1	CATSREFAGMNTEAFF	TGTGCCACCAGCAGAGAATTCGCAGGGATGAACACTGAAGCTTTCTTT
TRBV7-2	TRBD2	TRBJ2-3	CASSPRVSGMGEDTQYF	TGTGCCAGCAGCCCTAGGGTTAGCGGGATGGGGGAAGATACGCAGTATTTT
TRBV11-2	.	TRBJ1-2	CASSLFVGDGYTF	TGTGCCAGCAGCTTATTCGTGGGGGACGGCTACACCTTC
TRBV19	TRBD1	TRBJ2-7	CASSRGQGAYYEQYF	TGTGCCAGTAGTAGAGGACAGGGGGCGTACTACGAGCAGTACTTC
TRBV7-2	TRBD1	TRBJ1-2	CASSLTGTDNYGYTF	TGTGCCAGCAGCTTAACCGGGACAGACAACTATGGCTACACCTTC
TRBV13	TRBD2	TRBJ2-1	CASSATSSGRENEQFF	TGTGCCAGCAGCGCGACCTCTAGCGGGAGGGAGAATGAGCAGTTCTTC
TRBV4-3	.	TRBJ2-7	CASSQAGRAYEQYF	TGCGCCAGCAGCCAAGCCGGGAGAGCCTACGAGCAGTACTTC
TRBV4-1	.	TRBJ2-3	CASSQRDTDTQYF	TGCGCCAGCAGCCAACGCGATACAGATACGCAGTATTTT
TRBV7-3	.	TRBJ2-1	CASSLAGSSYNEQFF	TGTGCCAGCAGCTTGGCAGGTAGCTCCTACAATGAGCAGTTCTTC
TRBV2	TRBD1	TRBJ1-5	CASGKTGDSNQPQHF	TGTGCCAGCGGTAAGACAGGGGATAGCAATCAGCCCCAGCATTTT